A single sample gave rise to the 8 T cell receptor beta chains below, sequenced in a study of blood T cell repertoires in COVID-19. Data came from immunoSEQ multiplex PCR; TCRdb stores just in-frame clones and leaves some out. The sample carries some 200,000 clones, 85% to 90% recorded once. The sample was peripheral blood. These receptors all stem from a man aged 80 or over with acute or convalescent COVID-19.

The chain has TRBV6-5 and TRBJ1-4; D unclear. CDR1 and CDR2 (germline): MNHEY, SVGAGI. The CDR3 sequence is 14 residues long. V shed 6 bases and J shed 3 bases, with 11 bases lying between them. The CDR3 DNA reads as TGTGCCAGCAGGGAGGACTCGGCTAATGAAAAACTGTTTTTT. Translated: CASREDSANEKLFF.

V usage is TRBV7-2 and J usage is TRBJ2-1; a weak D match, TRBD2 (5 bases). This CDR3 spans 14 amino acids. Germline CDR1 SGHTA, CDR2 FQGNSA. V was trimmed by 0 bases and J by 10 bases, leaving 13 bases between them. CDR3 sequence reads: CASSLARSRGEQFF. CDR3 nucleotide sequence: TGTGCCAGCAGCTTAGCCCGGAGCCGCGGGGAGCAGTTCTTC.

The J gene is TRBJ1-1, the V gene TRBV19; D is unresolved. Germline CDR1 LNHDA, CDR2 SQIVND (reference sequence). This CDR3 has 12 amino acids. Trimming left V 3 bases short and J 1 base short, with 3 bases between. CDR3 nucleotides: TGTGCCAGTAGTATCGGGAACACTGAAGCTTTCTTT. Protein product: CASSIGNTEAFF.

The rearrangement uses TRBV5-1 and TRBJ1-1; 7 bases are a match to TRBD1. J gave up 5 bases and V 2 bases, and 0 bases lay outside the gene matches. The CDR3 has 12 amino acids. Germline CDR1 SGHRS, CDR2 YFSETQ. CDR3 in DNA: TGCGCCAGCAGCTTACAGGGGACTGAAGCTTTCTTT. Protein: CASSLQGTEAFF.

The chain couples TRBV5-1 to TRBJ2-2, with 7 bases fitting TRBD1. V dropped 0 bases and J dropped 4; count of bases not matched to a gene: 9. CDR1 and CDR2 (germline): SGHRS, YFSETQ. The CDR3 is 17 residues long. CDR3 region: CASSLGVTGTGTGELFF. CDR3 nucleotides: TGCGCCAGCAGCTTGGGGGTGACAGGGACGGGCACCGGGGAGCTGTTTTTT.

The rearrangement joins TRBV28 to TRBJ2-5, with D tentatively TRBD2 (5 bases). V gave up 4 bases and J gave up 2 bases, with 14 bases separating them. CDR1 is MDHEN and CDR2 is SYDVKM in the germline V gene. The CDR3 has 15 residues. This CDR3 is CASSSPSRGQETQYF. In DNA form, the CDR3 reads TGTGCCAGCAGTTCTCCATCCCGGGGACAAGAGACCCAGTACTTC.

CDR3 amino acids: CASTQTNEKLFF. DNA for the CDR3: TGTGCCAGCACCCAAACTAATGAAAAACTGTTTTTT. The chain couples TRBV28 to TRBJ1-4; D not resolved. From germline, CDR1 is MDHEN and CDR2 SYDVKM. The CDR3 has 12 amino acids. Trimming pared 7 bases from V and 1 base from J, leaving 4 bases between.

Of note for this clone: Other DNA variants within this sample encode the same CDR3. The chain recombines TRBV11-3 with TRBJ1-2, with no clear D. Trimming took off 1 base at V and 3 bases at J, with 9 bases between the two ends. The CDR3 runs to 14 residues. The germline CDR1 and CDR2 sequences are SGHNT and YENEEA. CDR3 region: CASSLGGLDYGYTF. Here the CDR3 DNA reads TGTGCCAGCAGCTTAGGAGGTCTGGACTATGGCTACACCTTC.